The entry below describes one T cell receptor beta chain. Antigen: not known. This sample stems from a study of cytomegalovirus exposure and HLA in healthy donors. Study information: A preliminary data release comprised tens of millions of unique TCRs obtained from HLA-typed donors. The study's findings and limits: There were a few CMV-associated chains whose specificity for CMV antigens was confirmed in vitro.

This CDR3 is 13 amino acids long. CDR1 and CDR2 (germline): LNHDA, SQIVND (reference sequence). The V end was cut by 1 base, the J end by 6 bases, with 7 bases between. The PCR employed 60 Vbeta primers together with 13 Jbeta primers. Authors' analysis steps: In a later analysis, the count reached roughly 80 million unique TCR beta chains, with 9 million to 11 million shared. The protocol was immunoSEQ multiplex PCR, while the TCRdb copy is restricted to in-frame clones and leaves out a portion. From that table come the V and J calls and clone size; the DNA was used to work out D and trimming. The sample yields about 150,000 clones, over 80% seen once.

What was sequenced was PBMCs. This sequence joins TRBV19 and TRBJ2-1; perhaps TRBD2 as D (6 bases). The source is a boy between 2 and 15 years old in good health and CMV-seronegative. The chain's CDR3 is CASSIAGLNEQFF. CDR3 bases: TGTGCCAGTAGTATAGCGGGACTCAATGAGCAGTTCTTC.